The source of this T cell receptor beta chain is a study of blood T cell repertoires in COVID-19. For the study at large: Sources were T cells, B-cell-depleted T cells, or PBMCs; the material itself was cDNA or gDNA.

Germline CDR1 reads LNHDA; CDR2 reads SQIVND (reference sequence). The CDR3 contains 14 residues. Produced via immunoSEQ multiplex PCR; TCRdb's table is partial and in-frame only. The data hold fewer than 250,000 clones, with roughly 86% observed a single time. Note on this clone: A junction end diverges from the germline sequence, so it may reflect a read error.

This TCR was recovered from a man between 50 and 59 years old with acute or convalescent COVID-19. This chain joins TRBV19 and TRBJ2-3; possibly TRBD2 for D (5 bases). Sequenced material: peripheral blood. This CDR3 reads CASSLEGFTDTQYF. CDR3 sequence (DNA): TGTGCCAGTAGTCTAGAGGGCTTCACAGATACGCAGTATTTT.